These 2 T cell receptor beta chains share one sample of origin, sequenced in a study of cytomegalovirus exposure and HLA in healthy donors. Researchers ran the PCR with 60 Vbeta and 13 Jbeta primers. The assay was immunoSEQ multiplex PCR, and TCRdb's table has in-frame clones only and misses some. The repertoire has around 99,000 clones, 73% of them found once; the top ten carry about 8.4%. The sequenced sample consisted of PBMCs. These receptors were taken from a man in his forties in good health and CMV-seronegative.

The rearrangement uses TRBV2 and TRBJ1-5; a possible D gene is TRBD1 (6 bases). CDR1 and CDR2 (germline): SNHLY, FYNNEI. There are 15 residues in the CDR3. The V end was cut by 8 bases, the J end by 6 bases, with 20 bases between. CDR3: CASRRSSGGTQPQHF. CDR3 coding DNA: TGTGCCAGCCGACGATCCAGCGGGGGCACTCAGCCCCAGCATTTT.

The chain links TRBV29-1 to TRBJ2-2; 10 bases match TRBD1. The CDR3 consists of 16 residues. From germline, CDR1 is SQVTM and CDR2 ANQGSEA. V trimming: 6 bases; J trimming: 5 bases; junction bases outside the gene matches: 12. For the CDR3, the DNA is TGCAGCGTAGCGGTTACAGGGACAGGGGTTACCGGGGAGCTGTTTTTT. It codes for CSVAVTGTGVTGELFF.